This TCR beta chain appears in the sequencing data of a study of blood T cell repertoires in COVID-19. Losses at the gene ends were 3 bases for V and 4 bases for J; bases not matched to a gene: 10. The CDR3 runs to 16 residues. Germline values: CDR1 SGDLS, CDR2 YYNGEE. Generated by immunoSEQ multiplex PCR, the TCRdb table keeps only in-frame clones and is missing some. Of 200,000 or so clones in the sample, approximately 90% were seen once. The source of this sequence is a woman in her forties with acute COVID-19. Sequencing was performed on PBMCs or T cells enriched from blood (not recorded which). The chain joins TRBV9 to TRBJ1-1; 9 bases are shared with TRBD1. Written as DNA, the CDR3 is TGTGCCAGCAGCGACTCCCGGACAGGGGTAGCCACTGAAGCTTTCTTT. Translating gives CASSDSRTGVATEAFF. Looking up the rest from reference TRBV9 and TRBJ1-1 gives the full variable domain: DSGVTQTPKHLITATGQRVTLRCSPRSGDLSVYWYQQSLDQGLQFLIQYYNGEERAKGNILERFSAQQFPDLHSELNLSSLELGDSALYFCASSDSRTGVATEAFFGQGTRLTVV.